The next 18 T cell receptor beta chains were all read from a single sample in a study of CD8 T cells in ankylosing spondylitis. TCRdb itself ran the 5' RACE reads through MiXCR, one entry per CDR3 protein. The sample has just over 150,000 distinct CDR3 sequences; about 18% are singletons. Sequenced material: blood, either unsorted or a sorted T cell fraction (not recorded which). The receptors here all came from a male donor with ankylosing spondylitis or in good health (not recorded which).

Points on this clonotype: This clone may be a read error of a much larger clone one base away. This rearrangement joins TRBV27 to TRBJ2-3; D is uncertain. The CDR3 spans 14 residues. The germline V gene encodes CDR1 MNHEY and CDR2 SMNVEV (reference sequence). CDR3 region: CAGSLSSGPDTQYF. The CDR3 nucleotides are TGTGCCGGCAGTTTATCTAGTGGACCAGATACGCAGTATTTT.

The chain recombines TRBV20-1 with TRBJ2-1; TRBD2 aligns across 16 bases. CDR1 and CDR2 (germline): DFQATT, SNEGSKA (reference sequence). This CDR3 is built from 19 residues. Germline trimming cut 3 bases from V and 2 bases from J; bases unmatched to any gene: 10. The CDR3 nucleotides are TGCAGTGCTAGTGATAAGGGACTAGCGGGGGGGGCTACCTACAATGAGCAGTTCTTC. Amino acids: CSASDKGLAGGATYNEQFF.

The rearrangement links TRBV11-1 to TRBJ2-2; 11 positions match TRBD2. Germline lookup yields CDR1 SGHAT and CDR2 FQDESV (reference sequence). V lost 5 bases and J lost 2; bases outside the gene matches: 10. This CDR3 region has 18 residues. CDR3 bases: TGTGCCAGCAGCATTATGGTACTAGCGGGAGCAAACACCGGGGAGCTGTTTTTT. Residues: CASSIMVLAGANTGELFF.

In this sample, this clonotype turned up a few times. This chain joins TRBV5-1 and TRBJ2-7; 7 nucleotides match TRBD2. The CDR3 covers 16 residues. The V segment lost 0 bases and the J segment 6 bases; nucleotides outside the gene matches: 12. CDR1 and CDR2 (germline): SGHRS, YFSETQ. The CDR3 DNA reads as TGCGCCAGCAGCTTGGGTAACAGCGGGACCTCAACCGAGCAGTACTTC. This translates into CASSLGNSGTSTEQYF.

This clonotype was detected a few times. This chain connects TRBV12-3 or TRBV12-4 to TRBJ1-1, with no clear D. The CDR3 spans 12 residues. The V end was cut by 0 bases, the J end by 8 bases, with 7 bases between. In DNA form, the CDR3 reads TGTGCCAGCAGTTTAGCTCGAGGGGAAGCTTTCTTT. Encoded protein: CASSLARGEAFF.

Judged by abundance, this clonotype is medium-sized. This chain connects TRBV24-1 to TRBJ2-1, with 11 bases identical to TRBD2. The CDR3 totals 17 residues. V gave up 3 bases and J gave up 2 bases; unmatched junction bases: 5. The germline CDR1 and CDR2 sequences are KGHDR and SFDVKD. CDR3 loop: CATSDRTSGFAYNEQFF. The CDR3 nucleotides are TGTGCCACCAGTGATAGGACTAGCGGGTTTGCCTACAATGAGCAGTTCTTC.

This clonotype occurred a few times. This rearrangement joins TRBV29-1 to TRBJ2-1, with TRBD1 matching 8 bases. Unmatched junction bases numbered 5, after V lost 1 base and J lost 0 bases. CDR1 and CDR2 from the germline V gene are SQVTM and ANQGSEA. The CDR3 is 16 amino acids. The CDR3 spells CSVEAHRGSSYNEQFF. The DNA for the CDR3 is TGCAGCGTTGAAGCCCACAGGGGGAGCTCCTACAATGAGCAGTTCTTC.

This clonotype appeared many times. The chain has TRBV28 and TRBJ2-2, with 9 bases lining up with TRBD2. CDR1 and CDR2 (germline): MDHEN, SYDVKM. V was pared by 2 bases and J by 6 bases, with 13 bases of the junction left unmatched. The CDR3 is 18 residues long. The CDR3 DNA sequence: TGTGCCAGCAGTTTAAGAAGGGTAGCGGGAGTGAATTCCGGGGAGCTGTTTTTT. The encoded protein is CASSLRRVAGVNSGELFF.

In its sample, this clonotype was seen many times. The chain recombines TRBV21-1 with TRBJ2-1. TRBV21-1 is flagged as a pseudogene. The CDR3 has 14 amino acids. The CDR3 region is CASSQKQESVKQFF. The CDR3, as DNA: TGTGCCAGCAGCCAAAAGCAAGAATCAGTCAAGCAGTTCTTC.

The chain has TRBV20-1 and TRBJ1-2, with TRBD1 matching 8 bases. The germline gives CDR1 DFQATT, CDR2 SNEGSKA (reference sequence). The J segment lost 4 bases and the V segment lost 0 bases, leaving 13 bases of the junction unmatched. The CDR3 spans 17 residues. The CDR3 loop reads CSARDWDRPGRSYGYTF. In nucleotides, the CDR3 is TGCAGTGCTAGAGATTGGGACAGGCCTGGCAGAAGCTATGGCTACACCTTC.

The CDR3 here is CASSLEGPYSNQPQHF. The CDR3 nucleotides read TGCGCCAGCAGCTTGGAGGGGCCTTATAGCAATCAGCCCCAGCATTTT. This chain uses TRBV5-1 with TRBJ1-5; a possible D gene is TRBD1 (5 bases). The CDR3 is 16 residues long. Germline lookup yields CDR1 SGHRS and CDR2 YFSETQ. Trimming removed 0 bases from V and 0 bases from J, with 10 bases in between.

CDR3 DNA: TGTGCCATCAGCGGGCTTGGGCCGAACACTGAAGCTTTCTTT. It is translated as CAISGLGPNTEAFF. This chain joins TRBV10-3 and TRBJ1-1, with D unclear. Deletions cut 6 bases from V and 1 base from J, with 12 bases between. Germline loops: CDR1 ENHRY, CDR2 SYGVKD. The CDR3 is 14 amino acids.

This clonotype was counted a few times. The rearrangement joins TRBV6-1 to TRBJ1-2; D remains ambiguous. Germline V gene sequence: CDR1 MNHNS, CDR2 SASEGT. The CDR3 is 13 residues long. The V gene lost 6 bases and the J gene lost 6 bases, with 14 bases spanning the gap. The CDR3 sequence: CASRRSQRNGYTF. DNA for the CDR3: TGTGCCAGCAGGCGGTCCCAGCGAAATGGCTACACCTTC.

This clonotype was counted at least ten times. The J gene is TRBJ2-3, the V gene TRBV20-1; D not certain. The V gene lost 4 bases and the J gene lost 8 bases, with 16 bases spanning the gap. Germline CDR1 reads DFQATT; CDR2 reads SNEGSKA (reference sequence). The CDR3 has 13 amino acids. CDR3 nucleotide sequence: TGCAGTGCTAAGGGCAGCCCGCTCCCTACGCAGTATTTT. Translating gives CSAKGSPLPTQYF.

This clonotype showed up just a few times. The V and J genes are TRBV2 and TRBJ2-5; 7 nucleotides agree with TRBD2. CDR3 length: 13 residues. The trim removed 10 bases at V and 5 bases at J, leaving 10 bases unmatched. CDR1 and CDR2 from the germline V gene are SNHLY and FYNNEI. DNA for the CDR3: TGTGCCACAGGACTAGACGGTGGGGAGACCCAGTACTTC. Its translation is CATGLDGGETQYF.

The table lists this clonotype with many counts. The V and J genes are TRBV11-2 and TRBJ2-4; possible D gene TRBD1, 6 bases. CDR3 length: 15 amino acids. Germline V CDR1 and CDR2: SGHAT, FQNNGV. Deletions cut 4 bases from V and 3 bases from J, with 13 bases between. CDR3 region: CASSSNRDVKNIQYF. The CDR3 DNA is TGTGCCAGCAGCTCGAACAGGGATGTCAAAAACATTCAGTACTTC.

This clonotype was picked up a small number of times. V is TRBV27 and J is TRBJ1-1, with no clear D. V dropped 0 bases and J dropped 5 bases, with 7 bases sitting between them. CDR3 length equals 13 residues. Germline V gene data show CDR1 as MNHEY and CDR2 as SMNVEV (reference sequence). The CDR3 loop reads CASSLSGRTEAFF. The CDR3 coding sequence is TGTGCCAGCAGTTTATCTGGACGGACTGAAGCTTTCTTT.

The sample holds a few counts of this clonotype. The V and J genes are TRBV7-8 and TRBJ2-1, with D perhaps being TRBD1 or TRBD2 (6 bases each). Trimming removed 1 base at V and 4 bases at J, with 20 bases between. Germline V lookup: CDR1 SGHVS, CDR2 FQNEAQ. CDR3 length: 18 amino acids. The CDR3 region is CASSLGGLAYNLYNEQFF. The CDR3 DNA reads TGTGCCAGCAGCTTAGGGGGGCTAGCGTATAATCTTTACAATGAGCAGTTCTTC.